A selection of T cell receptor beta chains follows, all from one sample in a study of blood T cell repertoires in COVID-19. Profiled with immunoSEQ multiplex PCR; TCRdb holds only in-frame clones, not every one. The table shows 150,000 to 200,000 clones, with roughly 86% occurring only once. Sequencing was carried out using peripheral blood. These receptors originate from a man in his forties who had recovered from COVID-19. The conserved cysteine and the conserved F or W are not part of the CDR3 here.

v_gene: TRBV25-1; j_gene: TRBJ2-1; CDR3aa: ASSEYRQGIWGEQF
v_gene: TRBV6-5; j_gene: TRBJ1-2; CDR3aa: ASRTGIGYT
v_gene: TRBV24-1; j_gene: TRBJ1-5; CDR3aa: ATSDCASGGPNQPQH
v_gene: TRBV2; j_gene: TRBJ2-2; CDR3aa: ASRGQSGELF
v_gene: TRBV2; j_gene: TRBJ2-3; CDR3aa: ASSVVRGADTQY
v_gene: TRBV7-6; j_gene: TRBJ1-3; CDR3aa: ASRDVPDRGPFFTGNTIY
v_gene: TRBV1; j_gene: TRBJ1-6; CDR3aa: TSSQGYSKTDGNNSPLH
v_gene: TRBV6-2/TRBV6-3; j_gene: TRBJ1-1; CDR3aa: ASSYPTGTVNTEAF
v_gene: TRBV9; j_gene: TRBJ2-7; CDR3aa: ASSVGGVLSYEQY
v_gene: TRBV28; j_gene: TRBJ2-7; CDR3aa: ASSPGDASSYEQY
v_gene: TRBV20-1; j_gene: TRBJ1-5; CDR3aa: SASRGGGQPQH
v_gene: TRBV5-6; j_gene: TRBJ1-2; CDR3aa: ASSVDRADGYT
v_gene: TRBV20-1; j_gene: TRBJ2-3; CDR3aa: SASSGGGESDTQY
v_gene: TRBV29-1; j_gene: TRBJ1-2; CDR3aa: SVAGVHGYT
v_gene: TRBV14; j_gene: TRBJ1-2; CDR3aa: ASSQTGLGNYGYT
v_gene: TRBV10-2; j_gene: TRBJ1-4; CDR3aa: ASSEISQGMDEKLF
v_gene: TRBV19; j_gene: TRBJ2-4; CDR3aa: ASSISSGGADIQY
v_gene: TRBV7-2; j_gene: TRBJ2-7; CDR3aa: ASSLDRGGLSYEQY
v_gene: TRBV24-1; j_gene: TRBJ2-7; CDR3aa: ATSEGQGSYEQY
v_gene: TRBV19; j_gene: TRBJ1-5; CDR3aa: ASGQGGNQPQH
v_gene: TRBV6-1; j_gene: TRBJ2-7; CDR3aa: ASSDREGDEQY
v_gene: TRBV3-1/TRBV3-2; j_gene: TRBJ2-7; CDR3aa: ASSLLNSYEQY
v_gene: TRBV10-3; j_gene: TRBJ2-7; CDR3aa: AISVGAASYEQY
v_gene: TRBV30; j_gene: TRBJ2-4; CDR3aa: AWSVRGDGNIQY